These 11 T cell receptor beta chains came from one sample sequenced in a study of shared clonotypes between healthy human individuals. This table comes from immunoSEQ multiplex PCR, and its TCRdb copy is limited to in-frame clones, with some not included. The sample holds about 1.5 million clones, 95% to 99% seen once. Sequencing was carried out using naive CD4+ T cells sorted from blood. Subset of the sample: CD45RA+ positively selected. All receptors come from a man aged 25-45 years in good health.

The chain has TRBV5-4 and TRBJ1-1, with D possibly TRBD1 on 6 matching bases. CDR1 and CDR2 (germline): SGHNT, YYREEE (reference sequence). The CDR3 covers 14 residues. The V gene lost 4 bases and the J gene lost 1 base, with 11 bases spanning the gap. CDR3 protein: CASSPRGGNTEAFF. CDR3 bases: TGTGCCAGCAGCCCCAGGGGCGGGAACACTGAAGCTTTCTTT.

This rearrangement joins TRBV18 to TRBJ1-3; D call uncertain. There are 15 residues in the CDR3. The V end was cut by 5 bases, the J end by 0 bases, with 11 bases between. Germline V gene sequence: CDR1 KGHSH, CDR2 LQKENI. The CDR3 sequence is CASSAIPSSGNTIYF. DNA for the CDR3: TGTGCCAGCTCAGCCATACCGAGCTCTGGAAACACCATATATTTT.

This clone has only one observation. The V gene is TRBV5-1, the J gene TRBJ2-7; TRBD2 might be the D (6 bases). In germline, CDR1 is SGHRS, CDR2 YFSETQ. The CDR3 sequence is 13 residues long. V lost 0 bases and J 5 bases, leaving 9 bases between the germline ends. The DNA for the CDR3 is TGCGCCAGCAGCTTGGGACTAGTTGACGAGCAGTACTTC. It encodes CASSLGLVDEQYF.

The gene calls are TRBV5-1 and TRBJ2-1, with D tentatively TRBD1 (5 bases). This CDR3 is built from 16 residues. Germline CDR1 and CDR2: SGHRS and YFSETQ. Trimming took 3 bases from V and 6 from J, leaving 19 bases between them. The CDR3 region is CASSSSGKPSSNEQFF. For the CDR3, the DNA is TGCGCCAGCAGCTCCTCAGGGAAGCCCTCGTCCAATGAGCAGTTCTTC.

The chain has TRBV5-4 and TRBJ2-1; 11 bases are a match to TRBD2. V was pared by 0 bases and J by 6 bases, with 5 bases of the junction left unmatched. The CDR3 sequence is 16 residues long. Germline V gene lookup returns CDR1 SGHNT and CDR2 YYREEE (reference sequence). Here the CDR3 reads CASSLATTSGSNEQFF. Written as DNA, the CDR3 is TGTGCCAGCAGCTTGGCAACAACTAGCGGGAGCAATGAGCAGTTCTTC.

The chain couples TRBV2 to TRBJ2-3, with 16 bases matching TRBD2. V shed 5 bases, J shed 3 bases, and the junction held 2 bases outside the gene matches. The CDR3 is 16 residues long. Germline CDR1 is SNHLY and CDR2 is FYNNEI. The CDR3 sequence is CASSTGLAGGTDTQYF. In DNA, the CDR3 is TGTGCCAGCAGTACGGGACTAGCGGGAGGGACAGATACGCAGTATTTT.

The V and J genes are TRBV6-6 and TRBJ2-1; D gene ambiguous. Germline V CDR1 and CDR2: MNHNY, SVGAGI (reference sequence). There are 16 residues in the CDR3. V lost 6 bases, J lost 5 bases, and 20 bases lay in between. The CDR3 is CASRRLLDPADNEQFF. The CDR3 nucleotides read TGTGCCAGCAGGCGCCTTCTAGACCCCGCCGACAATGAGCAGTTCTTC.

The chain combines TRBV6-1 with TRBJ2-2, with D unresolved. Germline CDR1 reads MNHNS; CDR2 reads SASEGT. This CDR3 contains 14 residues. The V and J ends lost 6 bases and 6 bases respectively, with 14 bases between them. As DNA, the CDR3 is TGTGCCAGCAGCCTCCGGGTGTGGGCCGGGGAGCTGTTTTTT. Translating it yields CASSLRVWAGELFF.

In regard to this clone: The sample contains more than one DNA sequence encoding this CDR3. The rearrangement joins TRBV5-1 to TRBJ2-3, with a weak D call TRBD1 (6 bases). The CDR3 is 13 residues long. Germline CDR1 and CDR2: SGHRS and YFSETQ. V was shortened by 3 bases and J by 6 bases, with 11 bases between the two germline ends. CDR3 loop: CASSSQGSDTQYF. CDR3 bases: TGCGCCAGCAGCTCCCAGGGGTCCGATACGCAGTATTTT.

This clone came up once. The chain employs TRBV5-1 and TRBJ2-1; weak D call: TRBD2 (6 bases). Looked up from germline, CDR1 is SGHRS and CDR2 is YFSETQ. This CDR3 is 17 amino acids long. V was trimmed by 4 bases and J by 4 bases, leaving 21 bases between them. Here the CDR3 reads CASSPLASARTYNEQFF. CDR3 nucleotide sequence: TGCGCCAGCAGCCCCTTGGCTAGCGCCCGTACTTACAATGAGCAGTTCTTC.

V and J are TRBV5-6 and TRBJ2-7; no clear D gene. Looked up from germline, CDR1 is SGHDT and CDR2 is YYEEEE. There are 15 residues in the CDR3. Trimming took off 4 bases at V and 0 bases at J, with 14 bases between the two ends. The CDR3 region has the DNA TGTGCCAGCAGCCGCACCCTAGACCGCTCCTACGAGCAGTACTTC. This gives the protein CASSRTLDRSYEQYF. The full variable domain, completed using reference TRBV5-6 and TRBJ2-7, is DAGVTQSPTHLIKTRGQQVTLRCSPKSGHDTVSWYQQALGQGPQFIFQYYEEEERQRGNFPDRFSGHQFPNYSSELNVNALLLGDSALYLCASSRTLDRSYEQYFGPGTRLTVT.